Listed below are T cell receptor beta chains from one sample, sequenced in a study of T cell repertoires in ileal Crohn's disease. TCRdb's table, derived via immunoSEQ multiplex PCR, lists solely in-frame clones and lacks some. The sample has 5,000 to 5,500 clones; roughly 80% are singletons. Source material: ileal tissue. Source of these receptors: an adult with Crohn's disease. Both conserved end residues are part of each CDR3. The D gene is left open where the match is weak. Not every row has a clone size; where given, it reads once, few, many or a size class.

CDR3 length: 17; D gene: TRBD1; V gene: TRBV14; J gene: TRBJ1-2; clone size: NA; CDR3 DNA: TGTGCCAGCAGCCGATCCGGGACAGGGGCTACCCTCTATGGCTACACCTTC; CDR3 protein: CASSRSGTGATLYGYTF
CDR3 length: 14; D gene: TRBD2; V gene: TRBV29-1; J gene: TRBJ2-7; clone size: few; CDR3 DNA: TGCAGCGCCACCACCCCCCTTAGCGGGAGTGAGCAGTACTTC; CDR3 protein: CSATTPLSGSEQYF
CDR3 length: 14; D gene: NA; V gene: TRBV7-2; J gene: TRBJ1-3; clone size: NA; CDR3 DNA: TGTGCCAGCAGCTTAGAGCAGGGTGGGAACACCATATATTTT; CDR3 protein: CASSLEQGGNTIYF
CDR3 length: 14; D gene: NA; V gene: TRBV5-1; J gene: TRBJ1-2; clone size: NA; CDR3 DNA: TGCGCCAGCAGTTGGACCGGGGAGAACTGTGGCTACACCTTC; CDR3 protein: CASSWTGENCGYTF
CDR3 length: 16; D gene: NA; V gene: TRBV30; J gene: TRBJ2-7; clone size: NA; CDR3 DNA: TGTGCCTGGAGTGTAGGGGCCCAGGGCGCTCCCTACGAGCAGTACTTC; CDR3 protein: CAWSVGAQGAPYEQYF
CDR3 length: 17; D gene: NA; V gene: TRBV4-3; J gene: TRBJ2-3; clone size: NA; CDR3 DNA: TGCGCCAGCAGCCAAGATCGGGGGGCACTAGGACAAAATACGCAGTATTTT; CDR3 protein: CASSQDRGALGQNTQYF
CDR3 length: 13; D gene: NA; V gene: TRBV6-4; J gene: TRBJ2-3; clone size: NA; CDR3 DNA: TGTGCCAGCAGTGATTTACACACAGATACGCAGTATTTT; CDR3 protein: CASSDLHTDTQYF
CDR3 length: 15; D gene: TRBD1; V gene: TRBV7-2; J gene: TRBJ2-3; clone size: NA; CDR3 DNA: TGTGCCAGCAGCTTAGGAAACAGGGGCATGGATACGCAGTATTTT; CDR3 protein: CASSLGNRGMDTQYF
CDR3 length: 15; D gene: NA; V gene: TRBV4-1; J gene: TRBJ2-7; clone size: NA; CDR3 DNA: TGCGCCAGCAGCCAGCAGCCCTCCCAGGTTTACGAGCAGTACTTC; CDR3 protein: CASSQQPSQVYEQYF
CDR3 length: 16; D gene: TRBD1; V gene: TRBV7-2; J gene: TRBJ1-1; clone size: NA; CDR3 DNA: TGTGCCAGCAGCTTAATGAGTGGGGACAGGGGGCCTGAAGCTTTCTTT; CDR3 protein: CASSLMSGDRGPEAFF
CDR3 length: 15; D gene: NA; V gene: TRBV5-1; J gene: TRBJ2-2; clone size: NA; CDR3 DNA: TGCGCCAGCAGTATAGGACACCCGAACACCGGGGAGCTGTTTTTT; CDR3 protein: CASSIGHPNTGELFF
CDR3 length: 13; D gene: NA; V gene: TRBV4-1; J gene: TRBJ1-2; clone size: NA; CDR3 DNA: TGCGCCAGCAGCCATGGAGGGGATCGGGGCTACACCTTC; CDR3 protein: CASSHGGDRGYTF
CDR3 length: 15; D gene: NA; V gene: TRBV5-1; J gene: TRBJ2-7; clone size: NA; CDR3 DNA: TGCGCCAGCAGCTTGGGGAGCGGGTTAACCTACGAGCAGTACTTC; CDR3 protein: CASSLGSGLTYEQYF
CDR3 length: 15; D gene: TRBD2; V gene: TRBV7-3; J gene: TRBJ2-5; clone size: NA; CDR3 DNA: TGTGCCAGCAGCCCGAGCGGGGGAAGCGGAGAGACCCAGTACTTC; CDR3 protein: CASSPSGGSGETQYF
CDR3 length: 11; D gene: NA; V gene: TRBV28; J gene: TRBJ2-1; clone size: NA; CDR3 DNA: TGTGCCAGCAGGGTCGGGGGTGAGCAGTTCTTC; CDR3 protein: CASRVGGEQFF
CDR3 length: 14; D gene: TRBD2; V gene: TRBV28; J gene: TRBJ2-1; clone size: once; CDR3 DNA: TGTGCCAGCAGTTCCGGACTAGCGGGAGTAGAAAAGTTCTTC; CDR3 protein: CASSSGLAGVEKFF
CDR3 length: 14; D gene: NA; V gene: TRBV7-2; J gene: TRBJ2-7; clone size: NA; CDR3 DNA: TGTGCCAGCAGCTTAGAGGGGGGGGTCTACGAGCAGTACTTC; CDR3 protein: CASSLEGGVYEQYF
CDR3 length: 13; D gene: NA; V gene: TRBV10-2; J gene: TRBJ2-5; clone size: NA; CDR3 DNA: TGCGCCAGCAGCTGGACATCCCAAGAGACCCAGTACTTC; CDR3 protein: CASSWTSQETQYF
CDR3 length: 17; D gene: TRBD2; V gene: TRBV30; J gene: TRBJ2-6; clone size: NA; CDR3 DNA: TGTGCCTGGAGTACTAGCGCTTATCTGGGAGGGGCCAACGTCCTGACTTTC; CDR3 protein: CAWSTSAYLGGANVLTF
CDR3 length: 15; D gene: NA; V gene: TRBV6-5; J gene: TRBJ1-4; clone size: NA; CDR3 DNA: TGTGCCAGCAGTTACAGTCCGACTCTAACAGAAAAACTGTTTTTT; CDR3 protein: CASSYSPTLTEKLFF